The following is a T cell receptor beta chain sequence with its context. Its target is unknown. This sample was included in a study of shared clonotypes between healthy human individuals. Germline assignment: CDR1 MNHNS and CDR2 SASEGT. CDR3 length: 14 residues. The V and J ends lost 6 bases and 3 bases, in that order; junction bases with no gene match: 7. Naive CD8 cells lacked CD45RO and underwent positive selection for CCR7, leaving out terminally differentiated effector memory CD45RA+ cells. The run depth of the assay was deep. The data were produced by immunoSEQ multiplex PCR, yet TCRdb's version contains in-frame clones alone and is incomplete. The sample records roughly 2.1 million clones, 90% to 95% being singletons. Study-wide points: The sharing of approximately 4.6% of naive CD4 clonotypes was seen across a handful of donors.

The receptor comes from a man between 18 and 29 years old in good health. Some clones in this sample may be carry-over from other donors' samples. Sequencing input: naive CD8+ T cells from PBMCs. The chain has TRBV6-1 and TRBJ1-1, with 7 bases matching TRBD1. The CDR3 DNA reads as TGTGCCAGCAGCCTTTTCACAGGGGACACTGAAGCTTTCTTT. Amino acids: CASSLFTGDTEAFF.